This TCR beta chain was obtained from a study of human T cells and chemical hapten exposure. Overall study context: Patients, a majority of them female, were diagnosed with alopecia areata, totalis or universalis.

The time point is: pre-sensitization, week 0. The treatment denotes: therapeutic diphenylcyclopropenone sensitization with weekly scalp DPC. This clonotype was observed a few times. Each CDR3 protein gets one entry after TCRdb re-called the RACE reads with MiXCR. The sample shows about 59,000 distinct CDR3 sequences, roughly 12% of them seen only once. The V gene's germline CDR1 is DFQATT and CDR2 SNEGSKA (reference sequence). This CDR3 has 14 amino acids. J was trimmed by 1 base and V by 5 bases; bases with no gene match: 7. The chain uses TRBV20-1 and TRBJ2-5, with 7 bases identical to TRBD1. This clonotype was sampled from a middle-aged woman with alopecia areata. Some clones in this sample may be carry-over from other donors' samples. The source was whole blood, collected in connection with sensitization to the hapten diphenylcyclopropenone (DPC). DNA of the CDR3: TGCAGTGCTTCCCTAACAGGGGCCCAAGAGACCCAGTACTTC. Amino acid sequence: CSASLTGAQETQYF.